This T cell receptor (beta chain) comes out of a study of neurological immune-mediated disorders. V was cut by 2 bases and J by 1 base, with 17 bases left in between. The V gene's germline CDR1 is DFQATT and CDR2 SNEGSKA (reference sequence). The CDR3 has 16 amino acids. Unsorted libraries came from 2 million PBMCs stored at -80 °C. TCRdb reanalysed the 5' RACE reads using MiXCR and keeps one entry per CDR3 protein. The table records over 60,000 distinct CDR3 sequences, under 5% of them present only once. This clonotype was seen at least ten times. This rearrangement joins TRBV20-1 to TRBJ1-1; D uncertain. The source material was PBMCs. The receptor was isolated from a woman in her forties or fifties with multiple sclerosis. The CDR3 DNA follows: TGCAGTGCTAGATTGCGGGGTTGGATAACGAACACTGAAGCTTTCTTT. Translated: CSARLRGWITNTEAFF.